This TCR beta chain was retrieved from a study of T cells after yellow fever vaccination. At the level of the study: With SMART-Seq v4 Ultra Low Input, the fractions containing low cell numbers were prepared.

The length of the CDR3 is 13 residues. Germline CDR1 reads MNHEY; CDR2 reads SVGEGT. Trimming cost V 6 bases and J 0 bases, with 7 bases left between them. This clonotype came up many times. Each CDR3 protein gets one entry after TCRdb re-called the 5' RACE reads with MiXCR. The table lists 200,000 to 300,000 distinct CDR3 sequences, 6% to 8% of them singletons. The chain uses TRBV6-2 or TRBV6-3 and TRBJ2-3; maybe TRBD2 (5 bases). Sequencing used CD4+ T cells sorted from PBMCs, obtained on the day of the yellow fever booster vaccination. The source is a man aged 25 to 40 who received the YFV17D yellow fever vaccine. The chain's CDR3 is CASSQRSTDTQYF. The DNA of the CDR3 is TGTGCCAGCAGCCAGCGGAGCACAGATACGCAGTATTTT.